This T cell receptor beta chain is from a study of regulatory T cells in long-lasting Graves disease. Specified time point: persistent/refractory GD, antithyroid drugs over 5 years with positive TRAb. Making the TCR library involved RNA that had been extracted from PBMCs. Trimming shortened V by 8 bases and J by 2 bases, and 7 bases separated the two germline ends. In germline, CDR1 is MNHNS, CDR2 SASEGT. This CDR3 comprises 13 residues. This clonotype was seen ten or more times. With iRepertoire HTBI primers and Arm-PCR of CDR3 regions, TCR beta libraries were built. TCRdb processed the multiplex PCR reads anew with MiXCR; each CDR3 protein has one entry. The sample yields approximately 400,000 distinct CDR3 sequences, 23% seen once.

V and J are TRBV6-1 and TRBJ2-6; possibly TRBD2 for D (6 bases). Sample: peripheral blood mononuclear cells (PBMCs), taken when the disease was refractory, from a patient treated with antithyroid drugs. This clonotype was obtained from a female donor with Graves disease. In DNA form, the CDR3 reads TGTGCCAGCTGGGGGGCTGGGGCCAACGTCCTGACTTTC. It yields the protein CASWGAGANVLTF.